The 26 T cell receptor beta chains given below trace back to one sample, sequenced in a study of blood T cell repertoires in COVID-19 (dated by TCRdb to 2019 to 2021). Library preparation was by the immunoSEQ multiplex PCR assay. This is the immuneACCESS table as TCRdb keeps it, with only in-frame sequences that have V and J called. A part of the clones is gone; compared with another copy, unresolved V genes explain less than half, and the rest is unexplained. In all, the sample holds around 55,000 clones, and 85% of those were seen once. The biggest ten clones account for about 12% of the sample. The sequenced sample was peripheral blood. These TCRs come from a human donor in a cohort sampled during active COVID-19.

The CDR3 loop is CATSDDRGYQPQHF. The CDR3 DNA sequence: TGTGCCACCAGCGACGACAGGGGCTATCAGCCCCAGCATTTT. This chain uses TRBV15 with TRBJ1-5; 8 nucleotides align to TRBD1. The V gene end was trimmed by 5 bases and the J gene end by 5 bases; junction bases not matched to a gene: 5. The length of the CDR3 is 14 residues. CDR1 and CDR2 from the germline V gene are LNHNV and YYDKDF (reference sequence).

The V and J genes are TRBV27 and TRBJ2-7, with 8 bases fitting TRBD2. With 5 bases clipped from V and 3 bases from J, the junction kept 6 bases outside the gene matches. The CDR3 extends over 14 amino acids. The germline V gene encodes CDR1 MNHEY and CDR2 SMNVEV (reference sequence). The chain's CDR3 is CASSRYSGNYEQYF. CDR3 sequence (DNA): TGTGCCAGCAGTCGCTATAGCGGGAACTACGAGCAGTACTTC.

This chain joins TRBV20-1 and TRBJ2-7; 8 nucleotides align to TRBD1. Per the germline V gene, CDR1 is DFQATT and CDR2 is SNEGSKA (reference sequence). The CDR3 has 14 residues. V gave up 3 bases and J gave up 2 bases; unmatched junction bases: 6. The CDR3 loop is CSASPDRGPYEQYF. The CDR3, as DNA: TGCAGTGCTAGTCCCGACAGGGGTCCCTACGAGCAGTACTTC.

The genes are TRBV7-3 and TRBJ2-1; D remains unclear. V lost 4 bases and J lost 0, with 13 bases in between. Germline assignment: CDR1 SGHTA and CDR2 FQGTGA. This CDR3 region has 16 residues. CDR3 DNA: TGTGCCAGCAGCTCCTTATTAGCTAGCTCCTACAATGAGCAGTTCTTC. Amino acids: CASSSLLASSYNEQFF.

The chain has TRBV5-1 and TRBJ1-6; D possibly corresponds to TRBD1 (5 bases). This CDR3 contains 15 residues. The V and J ends lost 0 bases and 10 bases respectively, with 14 bases between them. Germline V gene lookup returns CDR1 SGHRS and CDR2 YFSETQ. CDR3 sequence reads: CASSLVGIRGSPLHF. In DNA form, the CDR3 reads TGCGCCAGCAGCTTGGTGGGCATAAGGGGATCACCCCTCCACTTT.

This chain connects TRBV3-1 (or the pseudogene TRBV3-2) to TRBJ1-3; D unresolved. The CDR3 totals 16 residues. CDR1 is LGHDT, CDR2 YNNKEL, per germline (reference sequence). V was pared by 3 bases and J by 0 bases, with 12 bases between. The CDR3: CASSQDSGYSGNTIYF. The CDR3 DNA reads as TGTGCCAGCAGCCAGGACTCTGGTTACTCTGGAAACACCATATATTTT.

The gene calls are TRBV18 and TRBJ2-3; tentatively, D is TRBD1 (6 bases). Trimming shortened V by 4 bases and J by 0 bases, and 11 bases separated the two germline ends. CDR3 length: 15 amino acids. Looked up from germline, CDR1 is KGHSH and CDR2 is LQKENI. Written as DNA, the CDR3 is TGTGCCAGCTCACTCATTCAGGGGAGCACAGATACGCAGTATTTT. Translation gives CASSLIQGSTDTQYF.

The rearrangement links TRBV4-3 to TRBJ2-7; D may be TRBD2 (6 bases). CDR3 length: 16 amino acids. V lost 0 bases, J lost 1 base, and 13 bases lay in between. CDR1 and CDR2 (germline): LGHNA, YSLEER. CDR3 sequence reads: CASSQERSGFSYEQYF. CDR3 coding DNA: TGCGCCAGCAGCCAAGAGAGGAGCGGGTTTTCCTACGAGCAGTACTTC.

J is TRBJ2-1 and V is TRBV4-1, with D perhaps matching TRBD2 (6 bases). The CDR3 runs to 18 residues. Germline V gene lookup returns CDR1 MGHRA and CDR2 YSYEKL. Trimming took off 2 bases at V and 2 bases at J, with 19 bases between the two ends. CDR3 sequence (DNA): TGCGCCAGCAGCCAACTGACCGGTTTCACGGGAGCCTACAATGAGCAGTTCTTC. Translating it yields CASSQLTGFTGAYNEQFF.

This clone has a single count. V and J are TRBV5-4 and TRBJ1-1; D not resolved. This CDR3 has 15 amino acids. The germline CDR1 and CDR2 sequences are SGHNT and YYREEE (reference sequence). V was shortened by 4 bases and J by 0 bases, with 13 bases between the two germline ends. For the CDR3, the DNA is TGTGCCAGCAGCATGATGACACCTCTGAACACTGAAGCTTTCTTT. Its protein is CASSMMTPLNTEAFF.

This clone appeared a single time. The chain combines TRBV28 with TRBJ2-5; D remains unclear. Germline V gene sequence: CDR1 MDHEN, CDR2 SYDVKM. The CDR3 loop spans 13 amino acids. V shed 4 bases and J shed 2 bases, with 8 bases lying between them. Here the CDR3 reads CASSSTVQETQYF. CDR3 in DNA: TGTGCCAGCAGTTCTACAGTTCAAGAGACCCAGTACTTC.

This chain uses TRBV7-6 with TRBJ2-6; D perhaps matches TRBD1 (5 bases). Deletions cut 5 bases from V and 2 bases from J, with 10 bases between. CDR1 is SGHVS and CDR2 is FNYEAQ in the germline V gene. The CDR3 is 15 amino acids. The CDR3 sequence: CASSPGFAGANVLTF. CDR3 DNA: TGTGCCAGCAGCCCAGGGTTTGCTGGGGCCAACGTCCTGACTTTC.

The chain is built from TRBV27 and TRBJ2-7; 11 bases are a match to TRBD1. Germline lookup yields CDR1 MNHEY and CDR2 SMNVEV (reference sequence). V lost 4 bases and J lost 4; bases outside the gene matches: 6. This CDR3 contains 15 residues. CDR3: CASSSDWDRGYEQYF. CDR3 in DNA: TGTGCCAGCAGTTCGGATTGGGACAGGGGGTACGAGCAGTACTTC.

This clone was seen more than once but under ten times. This chain uses TRBV18 with TRBJ1-1, with D hard to call. The CDR3 is 15 amino acids. Germline V lookup: CDR1 KGHSH, CDR2 LQKENI. Trimming took 3 bases from V and 1 from J, leaving 12 bases between them. The CDR3 protein is CASSPSVVTNTEAFF. CDR3 sequence (DNA): TGTGCCAGCTCACCCAGTGTGGTAACGAACACTGAAGCTTTCTTT.

V is TRBV27 and J is TRBJ2-5; 9 bases are a match to TRBD1. This CDR3 is built from 14 residues. From germline, CDR1 is MNHEY and CDR2 SMNVEV (reference sequence). V gave up 6 bases and J gave up 5 bases; unmatched junction bases: 7. The DNA for the CDR3 is TGTGCCAGCAGAAATACAGGGGGCGGGGAGACCCAGTACTTC. Protein product: CASRNTGGGETQYF.

The chain joins TRBV7-9 to TRBJ2-1, with 9 bases fitting TRBD1. Germline V CDR1 and CDR2: SEHNR, FQNEAQ (reference sequence). The CDR3 is made up of 17 amino acids. V lost 5 bases, J lost 15 bases, and 23 bases stayed unmatched. This chain's CDR3 is CASSPRTGEPSGTRGFF. The CDR3 bases are TGTGCCAGCAGCCCCCGGACAGGGGAGCCCAGCGGGACGAGGGGGTTCTTC.

The chain uses TRBV28 and TRBJ1-1; D unclear. The CDR3 sequence is 13 residues long. The V and J ends lost 1 base and 6 bases respectively, with 9 bases between them. The germline gives CDR1 MDHEN, CDR2 SYDVKM. As DNA, the CDR3 is TGTGCCAGCAGTTTATTCGGGAGATCTGAAGCTTTCTTT. This codes for CASSLFGRSEAFF.

This clone showed up just once. The rearrangement links TRBV10-3 to TRBJ2-1; TRBD2 matches 8 bases. Germline loops: CDR1 ENHRY, CDR2 SYGVKD. CDR3 length: 17 amino acids. Trimming at V came to 3 bases and at J to 0 bases, leaving 7 bases not matched to a gene. The CDR3 reads CAISDYGSGNSYNEQFF. Here the CDR3 DNA reads TGTGCCATCAGTGATTACGGTAGCGGGAACTCCTACAATGAGCAGTTCTTC.

The chain carries TRBV25-1 and TRBJ2-3, with 11 bases lining up with TRBD2. CDR3 length: 17 amino acids. Germline values: CDR1 MGHDK, CDR2 SYGVNS. V gave up 2 bases and J gave up 5 bases; unmatched junction bases: 9. The DNA of the CDR3 is TGTGCCAGCAGTGAAAGGGGGCTAGCGGGAGGTCGAGATACGCAGTATTTT. Translated: CASSERGLAGGRDTQYF.

For the CDR3, the DNA is TGTGCCAGCAGCGTAGGGGGCGCCGTCACAGATACGCAGTATTTT. It is translated as CASSVGGAVTDTQYF. V usage is TRBV9 and J usage is TRBJ2-3, with D maybe TRBD1 (5 bases). V lost 0 bases and J 2 bases, leaving 10 bases between the germline ends. The germline CDR1 and CDR2 sequences are SGDLS and YYNGEE. There are 15 residues in the CDR3.

V is TRBV24-1 and J is TRBJ2-1, with TRBD2 matching 7 bases. Unmatched junction bases numbered 7, after V lost 0 bases and J lost 9 bases. The CDR3 loop spans 15 amino acids. Germline V CDR1 and CDR2: KGHDR, SFDVKD. Here the CDR3 DNA reads TGTGCCACCAGTGATTTGCGCGGGAGCGTAGGTGAGCAGTTCTTC. Its protein product is CATSDLRGSVGEQFF.

The chain combines TRBV7-8 with TRBJ2-1; 14 nucleotides agree with TRBD2. CDR3 length: 18 amino acids. Germline V lookup: CDR1 SGHVS, CDR2 FQNEAQ. Unmatched junction bases numbered 16, after V lost 6 bases and J lost 9 bases. CDR3 DNA: TGTGCCAGCAGGCAAAACGAGGGACTAGCGGGAGTTAGCCTTGAGCAGTTCTTC. This translates into CASRQNEGLAGVSLEQFF.

The rearrangement joins TRBV25-1 to TRBJ2-7, with D maybe TRBD2 (6 bases). V lost 4 bases and J 2 bases, leaving 12 bases between the germline ends. Germline values: CDR1 MGHDK, CDR2 SYGVNS. The length of the CDR3 is 14 residues. The chain's CDR3 is CASSAPGLAYEQYF. CDR3 DNA sequence: TGTGCCAGCAGTGCCCCGGGACTTGCCTACGAGCAGTACTTC.

J is TRBJ2-7 and V is TRBV7-9; 8 positions match TRBD2. The germline V gene has CDR1 SEHNR and CDR2 FQNEAQ (reference sequence). Germline trimming cut 5 bases from V and 6 bases from J; bases unmatched to any gene: 6. The CDR3 spans 13 residues. The CDR3 DNA reads as TGTGCCAGCAGCGGCGGGGGGCTAGTCGAGCAGTACTTC. It codes for CASSGGGLVEQYF.

The V and J genes are TRBV5-1 and TRBJ2-3; 9 bases align to TRBD2. The CDR3 sequence is 16 residues long. V lost 5 bases to trimming and J lost 0 bases; unmatched junction nucleotides: 7. Germline assignment: CDR1 SGHRS and CDR2 YFSETQ. CDR3 DNA: TGCGCCAGCAGGGTTCTAGCGGGGTATAGCACAGATACGCAGTATTTT. It specifies CASRVLAGYSTDTQYF.

This clone has only one observation. V is TRBV10-3 and J is TRBJ2-3; D ambiguous. Trimming pared 10 bases from V and 5 bases from J, leaving 10 bases between. The germline V gene has CDR1 ENHRY and CDR2 SYGVKD. The CDR3 extends over 11 amino acids. The CDR3 here is CATRTGDTQYF. The CDR3 DNA is TGTGCCACCAGAACGGGAGATACGCAGTATTTT.